This TCR beta chain was obtained from a study of blood T cell repertoires in COVID-19. In the study's own analysis: Amplification of reference gene primers provided the estimated nucleated cell counts. Clones were read by immunoSEQ multiplex PCR, and TCRdb kept only the in-frame ones, dropping some. V and J calls and clone size are given by that table; D and trimming were obtained from the DNA. The sample has under 350,000 clones, 83% seen once. On this clone: The identical CDR3 is also encoded by other nucleotide sequences in the sample.

The V end was cut by 6 bases, the J end by 1 base, with 10 bases between. In germline, CDR1 is MNHEY, CDR2 SVGAGI. The CDR3 totals 15 residues. Sequencing input: peripheral blood. This sequence was found in a woman in her 50s who had recovered from COVID-19. V is TRBV6-5 and J is TRBJ2-6; a weak D match, TRBD1 (6 bases). The CDR3 here is CASSPTGSGANVLTF. The DNA of the CDR3 is TGTGCCAGCAGCCCCACAGGGTCTGGGGCCAACGTCCTGACTTTC.